This TCR beta chain appears in the sequencing data of a study of blood T cell repertoires in COVID-19. Study background: The United States, Italy and Spain were the sources of the acute and convalescent COVID-19 samples. T cells, B-cell-depleted T cells, or PBMCs provided the cDNA or gDNA that served as material.

Trimming removed 8 bases from V and 6 bases from J, with 14 bases in between. The CDR3 runs to 13 residues. Germline loops: CDR1 KGHSH, CDR2 LQKENI. As handled by the study authors: Reference gene primer amplification gave estimated nucleated cell counts. The table came from immunoSEQ multiplex PCR; TCRdb's copy has only in-frame clones and leaves some out. V and J calls plus clone size are reproduced from that table; the DNA served to infer D and trimming. In the table there are 150,000 to 200,000 clones, around nine tenths of which are singletons. Source material: peripheral blood. The V call is TRBV18, the J call TRBJ1-5; D remains ambiguous. This clonotype was sampled from a man younger than 35 with active or convalescent COVID-19. The CDR3 here is CASDYSAGQPQHF. The DNA of the CDR3 is TGTGCCAGCGATTACTCTGCTGGTCAGCCCCAGCATTTT.